This T cell receptor (beta chain) was sequenced during a study of spatial heterogeneity in lung cancer. V was cut by 7 bases and J by 4 bases, with 20 bases left in between. Germline V gives CDR1 MNHNS, CDR2 SASEGT. The CDR3 totals 15 residues. TCRdb redid the calling of the 5' RACE reads with MiXCR, one entry per CDR3 protein. This sample has 8,500 to 10,000 distinct CDR3 sequences, with around half found just once. Study-wide findings and caveats: Mutation tallies in tumors tracked expanded intratumoral alpha and beta TCR counts. Alpha and beta chain coverage of tumor T cells was estimated at about 7.5% and 12%, respectively.

Time point in this sample: sample taken at primary tumor resection. Just over 70 TRACERx patients with early, untreated non-small cell lung cancer donated samples. Sequencing of whole RNA from tumor, nontumor lung or frozen PBMC involved no sorting. Points on this clonotype: Its cognate antigen is unknown.

The specimen comprised lung tumor tissue, sampled at surgery. The J gene is TRBJ2-7, the V gene TRBV6-1; TRBD2 is a possible D gene (7 bases). The source is a female donor with early-stage non-small cell lung cancer. CDR3 residues: CASKEGGNYGYEQYF. The CDR3 nucleotides are TGTGCCAGCAAAGAGGGGGGGAACTACGGATACGAGCAGTACTTC.